Below are 22 T cell receptor beta chains sequenced from a single sample in a study of shared clonotypes between healthy human individuals. Terminally differentiated effector memory CD45RA+ cells were excluded by CCR7 positive selection of CD45RO-negative cells. Clones were sequenced by immunoSEQ multiplex PCR, and TCRdb holds only the in-frame ones, with some missing. The table records roughly 890,000 clones, about 91% of them present only once. Material: naive CD8+ T cells sorted from blood. These receptors all come from a man in his thirties or forties in good health.

The chain links TRBV9 to TRBJ2-7, with no clear D. CDR1 is SGDLS and CDR2 is YYNGEE in the germline V gene. The ends were cut back, 4 bases at V and 3 bases at J, with 14 bases in the middle. The CDR3 totals 14 residues. CDR3 loop: CASSPPGVGYEQYF. For the CDR3, the DNA is TGTGCCAGCAGCCCCCCTGGTGTGGGCTACGAGCAGTACTTC.

This chain links TRBV7-2 with TRBJ2-3; no definite D call. The CDR3 covers 15 residues. Trimming took 1 base from V and 1 from J, leaving 9 bases between them. Germline CDR1 is SGHTA and CDR2 is FQGNSA. The CDR3 reads CASSLVSSRTDTQYF. CDR3 DNA sequence: TGTGCCAGCAGCTTAGTTTCCAGCCGCACAGATACGCAGTATTTT.

The chain combines TRBV7-9 with TRBJ2-1; 9 bases agree with TRBD2. With V trimmed by 2 bases and J by 6 bases, 5 bases remained unmatched. Germline CDR1 is SEHNR and CDR2 is FQNEAQ (reference sequence). The CDR3 covers 15 residues. The CDR3 bases are TGTGCCAGCAGCTTACAGCGGGGGGTGGGCAATGAGCAGTTCTTC. Protein product: CASSLQRGVGNEQFF.

The chain employs TRBV7-3 and TRBJ2-7; 7 bases line up with TRBD1. Germline loops: CDR1 SGHTA, CDR2 FQGTGA. The CDR3 sequence is 13 residues long. Unmatched junction bases numbered 6, after V lost 5 bases and J lost 5 bases. CDR3 nucleotide sequence: TGTGCCAGCAGCCAAACGGGACAGAACGAGCAGTACTTC. It is translated as CASSQTGQNEQYF.

This chain connects TRBV10-3 to TRBJ2-7, with a possible D match to TRBD1 (5 bases). Germline-derived CDR1 and CDR2 are ENHRY and SYGVKD. This CDR3 has 14 residues. V gave up 5 bases and J gave up 1 base, with 12 bases separating them. The CDR3 coding sequence is TGTGCCATCAGTTTCTCCGGACATTCCTACGAGCAGTACTTC. Protein sequence: CAISFSGHSYEQYF.

The chain uses TRBV30 and TRBJ2-7; 7 bases line up with TRBD1. This CDR3 spans 15 amino acids. CDR1 is GTSNPN and CDR2 is SVGIG in the germline V gene (reference sequence). V lost 1 base and J lost 2; bases outside the gene matches: 8. CDR3 in DNA: TGTGCCTGGAGTGGATACGGGACAGCTACCTACGAGCAGTACTTC. Amino acids: CAWSGYGTATYEQYF.

The DNA of the CDR3 is TGTGCCAGTACACTCGTCGCACTCAACACCGGGGAGCTGTTTTTT. This encodes CASTLVALNTGELFF. The chain recombines TRBV19 with TRBJ2-2, with D unresolved. Trimming removed 7 bases from V and 2 bases from J, with 14 bases in between. CDR1 and CDR2 (germline): LNHDA, SQIVND (reference sequence). The length of the CDR3 is 15 residues.

The chain combines TRBV7-6 with TRBJ2-2; D is unresolved. The V gene lost 7 bases and the J gene lost 5 bases, with 14 bases spanning the gap. CDR1 is SGHVS, CDR2 FNYEAQ, per germline. The CDR3 has 14 residues. CDR3 coding DNA: TGTGCCAGCACCTCTCCCCTAGGTACCGGGGAGCTGTTTTTT. Translation: CASTSPLGTGELFF. The variable domain in full, with the rest retrieved from reference TRBV7-6 and TRBJ2-2, is GAGVSQSPRYKVTKRGQDVALRCDPISGHVSLYWYRQALGQGPEFLTYFNYEAQQDKSGLPNDRFSAERPEGSISTLTIQRTEQRDSAMYRCASTSPLGTGELFFGEGSRLTVL.

About this clone: Other DNA variants within this sample encode the same CDR3. The chain joins TRBV6-6 to TRBJ1-1, with D unresolved. Trimming took off 5 bases at V and 1 base at J, with 8 bases between the two ends. CDR1 and CDR2 (germline): MNHNY, SVGAGI (reference sequence). The CDR3 runs to 13 residues. As DNA, the CDR3 is TGTGCCAGCAGTCCCGGACCGAACACTGAAGCTTTCTTT. Translated, it gives CASSPGPNTEAFF.

The chain joins TRBV4-3 to TRBJ1-1; unclear D gene. Germline V gene lookup returns CDR1 LGHNA and CDR2 YSLEER. Trimming removed 0 bases from V and 2 bases from J, with 10 bases in between. This CDR3 region has 15 residues. DNA for the CDR3: TGCGCCAGCAGCCAAGATCGGGCACCAAACACTGAAGCTTTCTTT. The encoded protein is CASSQDRAPNTEAFF.

The chain links TRBV2 to TRBJ2-7; the match to TRBD1 covers 8 bases. The V gene end was trimmed by 10 bases and the J gene end by 3 bases; junction bases not matched to a gene: 5. CDR3 size: 12 residues. From germline, CDR1 is SNHLY and CDR2 FYNNEI. This CDR3 reads CATRGQNYEQYF. CDR3 sequence (DNA): TGTGCCACCAGGGGGCAGAACTACGAGCAGTACTTC.

The chain links TRBV4-3 to TRBJ2-1; 11 bases are shared with TRBD2. CDR3 length: 18 amino acids. CDR1 and CDR2 from the germline V gene are LGHNA and YSLEER. J was trimmed by 0 bases and V by 5 bases; bases with no gene match: 9. The CDR3 loop is CASSVGTSGQSSYNEQFF. CDR3 in DNA: TGCGCCAGCAGCGTCGGGACTAGCGGTCAAAGCTCCTACAATGAGCAGTTCTTC.

The chain couples TRBV27 to TRBJ2-1, with unresolved D. V dropped 4 bases and J dropped 0 bases, with 10 bases sitting between them. There are 15 residues in the CDR3. CDR1 and CDR2 (germline): MNHEY, SMNVEV (reference sequence). The CDR3: CASSYGTSSYNEQFF. DNA of the CDR3: TGTGCCAGCAGTTATGGCACGAGCTCCTACAATGAGCAGTTCTTC.

V usage is TRBV15 and J usage is TRBJ2-7; D remains unclear. The germline CDR1 and CDR2 sequences are LNHNV and YYDKDF (reference sequence). The V and J ends lost 1 base and 2 bases respectively, with 6 bases between them. There are 13 residues in the CDR3. The CDR3 loop reads CATSRVVTYEQYF. For the CDR3, the DNA is TGTGCCACCAGCAGAGTGGTAACCTACGAGCAGTACTTC.

This chain links TRBV7-9 with TRBJ1-5; D perhaps matches TRBD1 (5 bases). Trimming cost V 7 bases and J 9 bases, with 13 bases left between them. This CDR3 comprises 12 residues. Germline V gene sequence: CDR1 SEHNR, CDR2 FQNEAQ (reference sequence). The CDR3 DNA is TGTGCCAGCACCATTGGGGGTACGCCCCAGCATTTT. It encodes CASTIGGTPQHF. The full variable domain, rest sourced from reference TRBV7-9 and TRBJ1-5, is DTGVSQNPRHKITKRGQNVTFRCDPISEHNRLYWYRQTLGQGPEFLTYFQNEAQLEKSRLLSDRFSAERPKGSFSTLEIQRTEQGDSAMYLCASTIGGTPQHFGDGTRLSIL.

The chain employs TRBV5-1 and TRBJ1-1, with D uncertain. Trimming took off 0 bases at V and 3 bases at J, with 9 bases between the two ends. The CDR3 runs 14 residues. From germline, CDR1 is SGHRS and CDR2 YFSETQ. DNA of the CDR3: TGCGCCAGCAGCTTGGAGCGGACGGACACTGAAGCTTTCTTT. Protein product: CASSLERTDTEAFF. The full variable domain, with the rest looked up from reference TRBV5-1 and TRBJ1-1, is KAGVTQTPRYLIKTRGQQVTLSCSPISGHRSVSWYQQTPGQGLQFLFEYFSETQRNKGNFPGRFSGRQFSNSRSEMNVSTLELGDSALYLCASSLERTDTEAFFGQGTRLTVV.

This clone showed up many times. The chain combines TRBV15 with TRBJ2-7; D is possibly TRBD2 (6 bases). The CDR3 covers 13 residues. CDR1 and CDR2 from the germline V gene are LNHNV and YYDKDF (reference sequence). Trimming pared 3 bases from V and 5 bases from J, leaving 11 bases between. The CDR3 loop reads CATSRDYTNEQYF. The CDR3, as DNA: TGTGCCACCAGCAGGGACTACACTAACGAGCAGTACTTC.

This chain links TRBV29-1 with TRBJ2-7, with a possible D match to TRBD1 (6 bases). V was clipped by 6 bases and J by 0 bases, with 18 bases between them. CDR1 and CDR2 (germline): SQVTM, ANQGSEA. The CDR3 has 15 amino acids. CDR3 nucleotide sequence: TGCAGCGTCCGAGGGGGAGACGTACGCTCCTACGAGCAGTACTTC. It translates to CSVRGGDVRSYEQYF.

V usage is TRBV14 and J usage is TRBJ2-4, with D possibly being TRBD1 (5 bases). Trimming removed 3 bases from V and 6 bases from J, with 12 bases in between. Germline assignment: CDR1 SGHDN and CDR2 FVKESK. This CDR3 spans 14 amino acids. CDR3 residues: CASSHHSGLNIQYF. In DNA form, the CDR3 reads TGTGCCAGCAGCCACCACTCAGGGTTAAACATTCAGTACTTC.

As concerns this clone: This sample includes further DNA sequences coding for the same CDR3. V is TRBV5-1 and J is TRBJ2-1, with D tentatively TRBD1 (5 bases). The germline V gene has CDR1 SGHRS and CDR2 YFSETQ. There are 15 residues in the CDR3. V lost 0 bases and J lost 1, with 8 bases in between. The CDR3: CASSLEQASYNEQFF. The CDR3 region has the DNA TGCGCCAGCAGCTTGGAACAGGCGTCCTACAATGAGCAGTTCTTC.

This clone was observed once. This chain joins TRBV27 and TRBJ1-4, with TRBD1 identical over 9 bases. The germline V gene has CDR1 MNHEY and CDR2 SMNVEV (reference sequence). The CDR3 spans 14 residues. The J segment lost 8 bases and the V segment lost 6 bases, leaving 7 bases of the junction unmatched. This CDR3 reads CASSPTGGAEKLFF. CDR3 in DNA: TGTGCCAGCAGCCCGACAGGGGGTGCGGAAAAACTGTTTTTT.

The genes are TRBV6-5 and TRBJ2-7; 9 bases align to TRBD2. J lost 5 bases, V lost 0 bases, and 5 bases had no gene match. CDR3 size: 15 residues. CDR1 and CDR2 (germline): MNHEY, SVGAGI. The CDR3 reads CASSYSAGGLNEQYF. DNA of the CDR3: TGTGCCAGCAGTTACTCCGCGGGAGGGCTCAACGAGCAGTACTTC.